The 20 T cell receptor beta chains listed next were all sequenced from one sample in a study of blood T cell repertoires in COVID-19. This table comes from immunoSEQ multiplex PCR, and its TCRdb copy is limited to in-frame clones, with some not included. The repertoire holds tens of thousands of clones, with 81% as singletons. Sequencing input: peripheral blood. All receptors come from an elderly man with acute or convalescent COVID-19.

This rearrangement joins TRBV5-1 to TRBJ1-1; 7 nucleotides align to TRBD1. The germline V gene has CDR1 SGHRS and CDR2 YFSETQ. V dropped 4 bases and J dropped 4; count of bases not matched to a gene: 4. There are 13 residues in the CDR3. CDR3 protein: CASSQGTATEAFF. In nucleotides, the CDR3 is TGCGCCAGCAGCCAGGGGACAGCCACTGAAGCTTTCTTT.

The genes are TRBV5-4 and TRBJ2-2; TRBD2 agrees at 8 bases. The CDR3 runs to 16 residues. The germline CDR1 and CDR2 sequences are SGHNT and YYREEE (reference sequence). Trimming removed 3 bases from V and 4 bases from J; junction bases left unmatched: 8. CDR3 protein: CASSSRGGGATGELFF. CDR3 sequence (DNA): TGTGCCAGCAGCTCCCGGGGGGGAGGCGCCACCGGGGAGCTGTTTTTT.

The V call is TRBV19, the J call TRBJ2-7; tentatively, D is TRBD1 (5 bases). Per the germline V gene, CDR1 is LNHDA and CDR2 is SQIVND (reference sequence). This CDR3 is 15 amino acids long. Trimming removed 6 bases from V and 0 bases from J, with 15 bases in between. The CDR3 nucleotides are TGTGCCAGTAGGGCAGGGAAATTGGGCTCCTACGAGCAGTACTTC. It encodes CASRAGKLGSYEQYF.

The chain recombines TRBV11-2 with TRBJ2-1; D is perhaps TRBD2 (5 bases). CDR1 and CDR2 (germline): SGHAT, FQNNGV. This CDR3 spans 14 amino acids. V was clipped by 3 bases and J by 10 bases, with 16 bases between them. DNA for the CDR3: TGTGCCAGCAGCTTCTACGGGATGCAGAAAGAGCAGTTCTTC. This sequence encodes CASSFYGMQKEQFF. The variable domain in full, with the rest retrieved from reference TRBV11-2 and TRBJ2-1, is EAGVAQSPRYKIIEKRQSVAFWCNPISGHATLYWYQQILGQGPKLLIQFQNNGVVDDSQLPKDRFSAERLKGVDSTLKIQPAKLEDSAVYLCASSFYGMQKEQFFGPGTRLTVL.

The chain recombines TRBV5-6 with TRBJ2-2; D unresolved. CDR1 SGHDT and CDR2 YYEEEE come from the germline V gene. This CDR3 contains 11 residues. Trimming removed 3 bases at V and 7 bases at J, with 4 bases between. CDR3 sequence reads: CASSWSGELFF. For the CDR3, the DNA is TGTGCCAGCAGCTGGAGCGGGGAGCTGTTTTTT.

The V and J genes are TRBV30 and TRBJ1-6; 7 bases are a match to TRBD1. The V and J ends lost 1 base and 7 bases, in that order; junction bases with no gene match: 4. The CDR3 is made up of 14 amino acids. The V gene's germline CDR1 is GTSNPN and CDR2 SVGIG (reference sequence). The CDR3 DNA reads as TGTGCCTGGAGTGAGGGGGCTAGAAATTCACCCCTCCACTTT. Protein product: CAWSEGARNSPLHF.

This chain connects TRBV6-1 to TRBJ1-6; D possibly corresponds to TRBD1 (5 bases). Germline values: CDR1 MNHNS, CDR2 SASEGT. The ends were cut back, 0 bases at V and 5 bases at J, with 14 bases in the middle. This CDR3 has 17 residues. The CDR3 coding sequence is TGTGCCAGCAGTGAAGCTGGGCAGGGCTGGGATAATTCACCCCTCCACTTT. Amino acids: CASSEAGQGWDNSPLHF.

The V call is TRBV7-2, the J call TRBJ2-7; tentative D call: TRBD2 (6 bases). Trimming cost V 0 bases and J 6 bases, with 15 bases left between them. Germline lookup yields CDR1 SGHTA and CDR2 FQGNSA. CDR3 length: 15 residues. The CDR3 region is CASSLAGLGLAEQYF. CDR3 nucleotides: TGTGCCAGCAGCTTAGCGGGACTGGGGCTTGCCGAGCAGTACTTC.

The genes are TRBV28 and TRBJ1-6; D might be TRBD1 (5 bases). The germline V gene has CDR1 MDHEN and CDR2 SYDVKM. The V end was cut by 6 bases, the J end by 10 bases, with 19 bases between. The CDR3 consists of 15 residues. The CDR3 DNA sequence: TGTGCCAGCAGCTTACCCTCACAGGCCCTCTCACCCCTCCACTTT. It is translated as CASSLPSQALSPLHF.

The V and J genes are TRBV12-3 or TRBV12-4 and TRBJ2-1; 7 nucleotides match TRBD2. The CDR3 totals 13 residues. V gave up 5 bases and J gave up 15 bases; unmatched junction bases: 13. The CDR3 coding sequence is TGTGCCAGCAGTAGAACGTCTAGCGGCGTGGGGTTCTTC. Translating gives CASSRTSSGVGFF.

The genes are TRBV19 and TRBJ1-3, with TRBD1 as a possible D gene (6 bases). Trimming pared 7 bases from V and 0 bases from J, leaving 16 bases between. Germline-derived CDR1 and CDR2 are LNHDA and SQIVND (reference sequence). CDR3 size: 16 residues. For the CDR3, the DNA is TGTGCCAGTAACACAGGGACGTCCTCCTCTGGAAACACCATATATTTT. Amino acid sequence: CASNTGTSSSGNTIYF.

This clone was seen once. The chain has TRBV7-8 and TRBJ2-7; D is unresolved. The V end was cut by 3 bases, the J end by 4 bases, with 19 bases between. Germline V gene lookup returns CDR1 SGHVS and CDR2 FQNEAQ. CDR3 length equals 16 residues. The CDR3 reads CASSLGPGLVIYEQYF. In nucleotides, the CDR3 is TGTGCCAGCAGCTTGGGCCCTGGGTTAGTAATATACGAGCAGTACTTC.

This clone was found a few times. This chain uses TRBV20-1 with TRBJ2-7; no firm D call. Germline values: CDR1 DFQATT, CDR2 SNEGSKA (reference sequence). The V and J ends lost 0 bases and 9 bases respectively, with 6 bases between them. The CDR3 has 10 amino acids. The CDR3 loop is CSAREIGQYF. In DNA form, the CDR3 reads TGCAGTGCTAGAGAAATCGGGCAGTACTTC.

This clone occurred a few times. The V call is TRBV4-3, the J call TRBJ2-3, with D hard to call. Germline V CDR1 and CDR2: LGHNA, YSLEER. CDR3 size: 16 residues. Trimming left V 0 bases short and J 2 bases short, with 12 bases between. DNA for the CDR3: TGCGCCAGCAGCCAAGACGGAAACTACCTCACAGATACGCAGTATTTT. Amino acid sequence: CASSQDGNYLTDTQYF.

This rearrangement joins TRBV7-3 to TRBJ2-1; 7 bases match TRBD1. CDR3 size: 13 residues. The V gene's germline CDR1 is SGHTA and CDR2 FQGTGA. The junction had 4 bases not matched to a gene; V was cut back by 4 bases and J by 7 bases. CDR3 bases: TGTGCCAGCAGCTCGACAGGGCCTAATGAGCAGTTCTTC. Translating gives CASSSTGPNEQFF.

This clone was detected a few times. The chain couples TRBV12-3 or TRBV12-4 to TRBJ1-1; D is unresolved. The CDR3 is 13 residues long. The V end lost 6 bases, the J end lost 1 base, and 9 bases lay between the germline ends. This CDR3 is CASSPRRNTEAFF. CDR3 nucleotides: TGTGCCAGCAGCCCTAGGAGGAACACTGAAGCTTTCTTT.

This clone was seen a single time. CDR3 in DNA: TGCGCCAGCAGCCAAGAGGTTCCCGGGACAGGGGGAGGTGAGACCCAGTACTTC. Its translation: CASSQEVPGTGGGETQYF. This chain uses TRBV4-3 with TRBJ2-5; 11 bases are a match to TRBD1. The V gene end was trimmed by 0 bases and the J gene end by 5 bases; junction bases not matched to a gene: 11. The length of the CDR3 is 18 residues. Per the germline V gene, CDR1 is LGHNA and CDR2 is YSLEER.

This clone was picked up a small number of times. Here the CDR3 reads CASSYSRTGVGQPQHF. The CDR3 nucleotides read TGTGCCAGCAGTTACTCACGGACAGGGGTAGGTCAGCCCCAGCATTTT. The chain combines TRBV6-5 with TRBJ1-5; TRBD1 agrees at 9 bases. The junction had 6 bases not matched to a gene; V was cut back by 0 bases and J by 6 bases. This CDR3 is 16 amino acids long. Germline V gives CDR1 MNHEY, CDR2 SVGAGI.

The chain has TRBV2 and TRBJ1-2; 9 bases align to TRBD1. With 6 bases clipped from V and 8 bases from J, the junction kept 4 bases outside the gene matches. Germline V CDR1 and CDR2: SNHLY, FYNNEI. The CDR3 runs to 12 residues. CDR3 sequence reads: CASRRQGGGYTF. DNA for the CDR3: TGTGCCAGCAGGAGACAGGGGGGCGGCTACACCTTC.

The chain couples TRBV15 to TRBJ1-1; 7 positions agree with TRBD1. The length of the CDR3 is 19 residues. The germline V gene encodes CDR1 LNHNV and CDR2 YYDKDF (reference sequence). The ends lost 3 bases at V and 0 bases at J; junction bases unmatched: 16. CDR3 coding DNA: TGTGCCACCAGCAGCGCGTCGGGACAGAGGGTCGGTCTGAACACTGAAGCTTTCTTT. Protein product: CATSSASGQRVGLNTEAFF. Looking up the rest from reference TRBV15 and TRBJ1-1 gives the full variable domain: DAMVIQNPRYQVTQFGKPVTLSCSQTLNHNVMYWYQQKSSQAPKLLFHYYDKDFNNEADTPDNFQSRRPNTSFCFLDIRSPGLGDTAMYLCATSSASGQRVGLNTEAFFGQGTRLTVV.